The clone carrying this TCR delta chain was observed a few times. This likely traces to a read error, being one base from a far larger clone. Other DNA sequences in the same sample also yield this CDR3. The data originate from a study of γδ T cells in repeated Plasmodium falciparum infection. TCRdb re-processed the multiplex PCR reads via CATT. The repertoire holds around 50,000 delta-chain clones, with 1.7% as singletons. The clonotype was recovered from a pool of human donors (malaria-infected and uninfected, not separated). The sequenced material came from gamma-delta T cells from blood.

CDR3 nucleotide sequence: TGTGCTCTTTGGGACCCCCCACCCACTGGGGGGTACCTGTACACCGATAAACTCATCTTT. Its translation: CALWDPPPTGGYLYTDKLIF. The V call is TRDV1, the J call TRDJ1; TRDD3 aligns across 8 bases. Germline CDR1 reads TSWWSYY; CDR2 reads QGS. The CDR3 sequence is 20 residues long.